Following are 6 T cell receptor beta chains from one sample sequenced in a study of breast tumors, draining lymph nodes, adjacent tissues. Samples came from axillary lymph nodes draining the breast cancer. One entry per CDR3 protein, called by TCRdb with MiXCR from the multiplex PCR reads. The data show some 130,000 distinct CDR3 sequences, approximately 20% seen once. The sample was axillary lymph node tissue. The receptors shown here come from a female donor with breast cancer. Some clones in this sample may be carry-over from other donors' samples.

A word on this clonotype: This may be a read error, as it is one base from a much larger clone. The chain combines TRBV28 with TRBJ2-7; D is uncertain. Looked up from germline, CDR1 is MDHEN and CDR2 is SYDVKM. The CDR3 extends over 17 amino acids. The CDR3 sequence: CDSSDELTPTNPYEQYF. In DNA, the CDR3 is TGTGACAGCAGCGATGAACTCACCCCCACCAACCCATACGAGCAGTACTTC.

This clonotype was detected many times. This chain links TRBV2 with TRBJ2-3; D unresolved. From germline, CDR1 is SNHLY and CDR2 FYNNEI. Trimming left V 3 bases short and J 0 bases short, with 7 bases between. The CDR3 is made up of 14 amino acids. The CDR3 here is CASSDGRSTDTQYF. Here the CDR3 DNA reads TGTGCCAGCAGTGACGGGCGAAGCACAGATACGCAGTATTTT. Together with reference TRBV2 and TRBJ2-3, the CDR3 gives the full variable domain: EPEVTQTPSHQVTQMGQEVILRCVPISNHLYFYWYRQILGQKVEFLVSFYNNEISEKSEIFDDQFSVERPDGSNFTLKIRSTKLEDSAMYFCASSDGRSTDTQYFGPGTRLTVL.

V usage is TRBV6-1 and J usage is TRBJ1-5, with D unclear. The CDR3 covers 12 residues. CDR1 is MNHNS, CDR2 SASEGT, per germline. The germline V and J ends were trimmed by 6 bases and 6 bases, with 9 bases remaining between them. The CDR3 bases are TGTGCCAGCAGGGCGGTGGGTCAGCCCCAGCATTTT. This translates into CASRAVGQPQHF.

This clonotype has a handful of counts. This clone may be a read error of a much larger clone one base away. The V and J genes are TRBV5-5 and TRBJ2-3; D ambiguous. CDR1 is SGHKS, CDR2 YYEKEE, per germline (reference sequence). With 3 bases removed from V and 2 bases from J, the gap between germline ends came to 7 bases. CDR3 length: 13 amino acids. The CDR3 coding sequence is TGTGCCAGCAGCTCGATTCCCACAGATACGCAGTATTTT. Protein: CASSSIPTDTQYF.

This clonotype appeared many times. In DNA, the CDR3 is TGTGCCAGCAGCTTGAGGACCGCGACCTACGAGCAGTACTTC. This gives the protein CASSLRTATYEQYF. The gene calls are TRBV5-6 and TRBJ2-7, with D unresolved. The CDR3 has 14 amino acids. V gave up 1 base and J gave up 2 bases, with 10 bases separating them. Germline loops: CDR1 SGHDT, CDR2 YYEEEE.

In regard to this clonotype: A read error is possible here, since a much larger clone lies one base away. The chain recombines TRBV15 with TRBJ1-3; the D is unclear. This CDR3 comprises 16 residues. CDR1 and CDR2 (germline): LNHNV, YYDKDF (reference sequence). The DNA for the CDR3 is TGTGCCACCAGCAGAGGTAGGAGGCCGCCTGGAAACACCACATATTTT. It yields the protein CATSRGRRPPGNTTYF.